This TCR beta chain was found in a study of T cells in Graves' hyperthyroidism and ophthalmopathy. Findings of the study overall: Appearing also in blood were most of the thyroid clonotypes expanded above 0.001.

Many counts were recorded for this clonotype. Its antigen remains unknown. Amplification targeted TCR beta CDR3 regions from RNA transcripts. When the TCR CDR3 underwent first-round RT-PCR, the HTBI primer set was used. TCRdb passed the multiplex PCR reads through MiXCR, listing each CDR3 protein once. The sample records roughly 240,000 distinct CDR3 sequences, about 17% being singletons. Trimming at V came to 5 bases and at J to 5 bases, leaving 18 bases not matched to a gene. The germline V gene has CDR1 MDHEN and CDR2 SYDVKM. This CDR3 has 18 amino acids. The chain employs TRBV28 and TRBJ2-3; 8 bases align to TRBD2. The receptor was derived from a woman under 30 with Graves' ophthalmopathy. The sequenced material came from blood. The CDR3 spells CASSPPLYGGRMGDTQYF. CDR3 nucleotide sequence: TGTGCCAGCAGTCCGCCCCTTTATGGCGGGAGGATGGGAGATACGCAGTATTTT. The variable domain in full, completed from reference TRBV28 and TRBJ2-3, reads DVKVTQSSRYLVKRTGEKVFLECVQDMDHENMFWYRQDPGLGLRLIYFSYDVKMKEKGDIPEGYSVSREKKERFSLILESASTNQTSMYLCASSPPLYGGRMGDTQYFGPGTRLTVL.